This T cell receptor beta chain derives from a study of Siglec-9 on CD8 T cells in melanoma. Study-wide findings and caveats: An effector memory CD8+ T-cell subset seemingly accumulating in melanoma was reportedly marked and regulated by Siglec-9.

This clone came up a few times. Its antigen remains unidentified. CDR3 length: 16 amino acids. Germline V CDR1 and CDR2: SNHLY, FYNNEI. The V gene end was trimmed by 3 bases and the J gene end by 4 bases; junction bases not matched to a gene: 11. Repertoires were generated with immunoSEQ multiplex PCR, while TCRdb's copy carries only in-frame clones and drops some. Among around 30,000 clones listed, roughly 80% were seen once. This receptor was obtained from a human donor in good health. Sequenced input: Siglec-9- CD8+ T cells sorted from blood. This sequence joins TRBV2 and TRBJ2-7; 8 bases are a match to TRBD1. CDR3 residues: CASSDFGQGGEYEQYF. In DNA, the CDR3 is TGTGCCAGCAGTGACTTCGGACAGGGAGGAGAGTACGAGCAGTACTTC. The full variable domain, in which reference TRBV2 and TRBJ2-7 provide the parts outside the CDR3, is EPEVTQTPSHQVTQMGQEVILRCVPISNHLYFYWYRQILGQKVEFLVSFYNNEISEKSEIFDDQFSVERPDGSNFTLKIRSTKLEDSAMYFCASSDFGQGGEYEQYFGPGTRLTVT.